Sequencing of this T cell receptor (beta chain) was carried out in a study of blood T cell repertoires in COVID-19. The wider study: The cDNA or gDNA used as material had been derived from T cells, B-cell-depleted T cells, or PBMCs.

The CDR3 contains 15 residues. Trimming took off 2 bases at V and 7 bases at J, with 14 bases between the two ends. Germline CDR1 is LGHDT and CDR2 is YNNKEL (reference sequence). Libraries were prepared by immunoSEQ multiplex PCR; TCRdb keeps only in-frame clonotypes and omits some of them. The table lists around 370,000 clones, 88% of them singletons. Seattle patients were enrolled during active infection and followed longitudinally. Sequencing input: peripheral blood. This sequence was found in a woman in her 70s with COVID-19, enrolled during active disease. This chain connects TRBV3-1 (or the pseudogene TRBV3-2) to TRBJ1-4; possibly TRBD1 for D (6 bases). CDR3 coding DNA: TGTGCCAGCAGCCAAAGGGGGGGGATTGGTGAAAAACTGTTTTTT. Its translation is CASSQRGGIGEKLFF.